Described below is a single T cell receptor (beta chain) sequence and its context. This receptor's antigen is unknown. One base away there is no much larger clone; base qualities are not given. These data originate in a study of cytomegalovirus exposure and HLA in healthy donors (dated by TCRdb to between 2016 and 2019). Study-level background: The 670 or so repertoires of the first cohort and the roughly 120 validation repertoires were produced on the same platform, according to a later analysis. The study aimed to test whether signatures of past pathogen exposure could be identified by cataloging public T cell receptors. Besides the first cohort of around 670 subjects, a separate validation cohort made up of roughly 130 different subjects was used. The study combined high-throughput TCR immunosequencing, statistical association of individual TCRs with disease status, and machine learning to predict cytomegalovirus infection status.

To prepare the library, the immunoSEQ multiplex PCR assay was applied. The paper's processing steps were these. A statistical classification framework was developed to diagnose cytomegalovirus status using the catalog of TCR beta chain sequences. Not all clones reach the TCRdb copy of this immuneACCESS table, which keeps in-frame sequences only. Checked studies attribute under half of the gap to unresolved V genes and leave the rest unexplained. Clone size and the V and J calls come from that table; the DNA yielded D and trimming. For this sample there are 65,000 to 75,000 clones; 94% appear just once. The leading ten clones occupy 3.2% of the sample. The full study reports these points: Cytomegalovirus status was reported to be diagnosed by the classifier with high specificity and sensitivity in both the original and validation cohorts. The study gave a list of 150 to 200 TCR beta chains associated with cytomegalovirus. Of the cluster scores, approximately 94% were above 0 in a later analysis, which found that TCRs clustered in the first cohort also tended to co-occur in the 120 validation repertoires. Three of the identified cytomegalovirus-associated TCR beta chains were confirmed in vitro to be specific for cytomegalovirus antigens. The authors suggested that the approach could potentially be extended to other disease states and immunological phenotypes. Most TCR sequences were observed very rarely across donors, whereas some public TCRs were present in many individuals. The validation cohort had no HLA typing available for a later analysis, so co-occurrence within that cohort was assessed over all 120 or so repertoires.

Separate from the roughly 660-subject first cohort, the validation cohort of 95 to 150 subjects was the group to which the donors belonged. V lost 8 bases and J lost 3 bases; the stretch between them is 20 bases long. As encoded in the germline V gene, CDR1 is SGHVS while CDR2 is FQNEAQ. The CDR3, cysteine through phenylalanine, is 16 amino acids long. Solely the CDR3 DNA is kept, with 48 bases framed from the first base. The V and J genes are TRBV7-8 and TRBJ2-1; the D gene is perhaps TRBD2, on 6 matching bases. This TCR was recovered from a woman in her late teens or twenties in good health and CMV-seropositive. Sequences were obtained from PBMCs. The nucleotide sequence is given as TGTGCCAGCGCTGTTAATATTGCGGGACTCTACAATGAGCAGTTCTTC. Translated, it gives CASAVNIAGLYNEQFF.